Given below is one T cell receptor beta chain in context. Its antigen remains unknown. Germline values: CDR1 KGHSH, CDR2 LQKENI. This CDR3 comprises 15 residues. With V trimmed by 3 bases and J by 6 bases, 5 bases remained unmatched. This sample was included in a study of cytomegalovirus exposure and HLA in healthy donors. Points from the study as a whole: About 90% or about 30% of the time was how often most TCR beta V segments were productive, according to an earlier analysis. Reportedly, cytomegalovirus status was diagnosed with high sensitivity and specificity. Later analysis revealed greater clonal expansion in HLA-associated TCR beta chains than in equally common others. Association of a missense DCLRE1C variant with TCR beta V- and J-gene trimming was reported in a later analysis.

In the PCR, 60 Vbeta and 13 Jbeta primers were used. Repertoires were generated with immunoSEQ multiplex PCR, while TCRdb's copy carries only in-frame clones and drops some. The repertoire holds 150,000 to 200,000 clones, with around 76% as singletons. The clonotype originates from a young man in good health and CMV-seronegative. This sequence joins TRBV18 and TRBJ1-1; 12 bases agree with TRBD1. Sequencing was done on a sample of PBMCs. CDR3 loop: CASSPGQGAYAEAFF. For the CDR3, the DNA is TGTGCCAGCTCACCGGGACAGGGGGCGTATGCTGAAGCTTTCTTT.